What follows are 30 T cell receptor beta chains derived from one specimen sequenced in a study of blood T cell repertoires in COVID-19. Libraries were prepared by immunoSEQ multiplex PCR; TCRdb keeps only in-frame clonotypes and omits some of them. The sample shows 300,000 or so clones, roughly 90% of them seen only once. Sequenced input: peripheral blood. These receptors were collected from a man between 18 and 35 years old who had recovered from COVID-19.

CDR3 bases: TGCGCCAGCAGCTTGGCACGGGGACAGTACACCGGGGAGCTGTTTTTT. Encoded protein: CASSLARGQYTGELFF. J is TRBJ2-2 and V is TRBV5-1, with 7 bases fitting TRBD1. The CDR3 covers 16 residues. CDR1 is SGHRS, CDR2 YFSETQ, per germline. Losses at the gene ends were 0 bases for V and 3 bases for J; bases not matched to a gene: 5.

The CDR3 sequence: CASSQGSAVYEQYF. The CDR3 DNA follows: TGTGCCAGCAGCCAAGGGTCAGCGGTCTACGAGCAGTACTTC. The genes are TRBV3-1 (or the pseudogene TRBV3-2) and TRBJ2-7; D might be TRBD2 (5 bases). This CDR3 region has 14 residues. With 1 base removed from V and 3 bases from J, the gap between germline ends came to 10 bases. The V gene's germline CDR1 is LGHDT and CDR2 YNNKEL (reference sequence).

This chain connects TRBV4-1 to TRBJ2-1; 13 bases align to TRBD2. Looked up from germline, CDR1 is MGHRA and CDR2 is YSYEKL. J gave up 4 bases and V 0 bases, and 0 bases lay outside the gene matches. CDR3 size: 16 residues. The CDR3 DNA reads as TGCGCCAGCAGCCAAGAGGGACTAGCGGGGTACAATGAGCAGTTCTTC. This codes for CASSQEGLAGYNEQFF.

The chain employs TRBV9 and TRBJ1-5; D gene unclear. V was trimmed by 4 bases and J by 2 bases, leaving 10 bases between them. From germline, CDR1 is SGDLS and CDR2 YYNGEE. The CDR3 runs to 14 residues. The CDR3 sequence: CASSPTEGNQPQHF. Written as DNA, the CDR3 is TGTGCCAGCAGCCCCACGGAGGGCAATCAGCCCCAGCATTTT.

This chain connects TRBV18 to TRBJ1-5; no firm D call. This CDR3 region has 14 residues. Germline V CDR1 and CDR2: KGHSH, LQKENI. The ends were cut back, 3 bases at V and 5 bases at J, with 11 bases in the middle. The CDR3 protein is CASSPPQRDQPQHF. The CDR3 DNA follows: TGTGCCAGCTCACCCCCCCAGAGGGATCAGCCCCAGCATTTT.

Written as DNA, the CDR3 is TGTGCCAGCAGTCCCGGGACAGTTTACTATAATTCACCCCTCCACTTT. As protein: CASSPGTVYYNSPLHF. The J gene is TRBJ1-6, the V gene TRBV27; TRBD1 matches 7 bases. Germline-derived CDR1 and CDR2 are MNHEY and SMNVEV (reference sequence). V was clipped by 5 bases and J by 3 bases; unmatched bases: 7. This CDR3 is built from 16 residues.

The rearrangement links TRBV9 to TRBJ2-7; possibly TRBD2 for D (6 bases). Germline lookup yields CDR1 SGDLS and CDR2 YYNGEE. Trimming pared 0 bases from V and 9 bases from J, leaving 13 bases between. The CDR3 is 13 residues long. The CDR3 sequence is CASSVEVGGGQYF. DNA for the CDR3: TGTGCCAGCAGCGTAGAGGTGGGGGGAGGGCAGTACTTC.

The rearrangement joins TRBV7-9 to TRBJ1-5, with D uncertain. V shed 1 base and J shed 5 bases, with 12 bases lying between them. This CDR3 comprises 15 residues. Germline V gene lookup returns CDR1 SEHNR and CDR2 FQNEAQ (reference sequence). This chain's CDR3 is CASSLGWGEDQPQHF. The CDR3 DNA reads as TGTGCCAGCAGCTTAGGATGGGGAGAAGATCAGCCCCAGCATTTT.

CDR3 residues: CASSPSGTGGQPQHF. The CDR3, as DNA: TGTGCCAGCTCACCATCCGGGACAGGGGGACAGCCCCAGCATTTT. The gene calls are TRBV18 and TRBJ1-5; 11 nucleotides match TRBD1. There are 15 residues in the CDR3. Germline CDR1 KGHSH, CDR2 LQKENI. V lost 2 bases, J lost 7 bases, and 4 bases stayed unmatched.

For the CDR3, the DNA is TGTGCCAGCAGCTTATACCAGGGTAGCTCCTACGAGCAGTACTTC. Translating gives CASSLYQGSSYEQYF. The chain is built from TRBV7-2 and TRBJ2-7, with D possibly matching TRBD1 (5 bases). Germline V gene data show CDR1 as SGHTA and CDR2 as FQGNSA. Trimming pared 2 bases from V and 0 bases from J, leaving 11 bases between. The CDR3 extends over 15 amino acids.

V usage is TRBV6-6 and J usage is TRBJ1-1, with D possibly being TRBD1 (5 bases). The germline gives CDR1 MNHNY, CDR2 SVGAGI (reference sequence). The germline V and J ends were trimmed by 0 bases and 3 bases, with 14 bases remaining between them. The CDR3 has 16 amino acids. The CDR3 coding sequence is TGTGCCAGCAGTTACTCGGGGGGAGGCGGATACACTGAAGCTTTCTTT. The encoded protein is CASSYSGGGGYTEAFF.

The chain links TRBV5-1 to TRBJ2-1; 10 positions agree with TRBD1. This CDR3 has 15 amino acids. Germline V gene sequence: CDR1 SGHRS, CDR2 YFSETQ. With V trimmed by 0 bases and J by 10 bases, 7 bases remained unmatched. The CDR3 DNA reads as TGCGCCAGCAGCTTGGAAGGGACAGGGGCGTGGGAGCAGTTCTTC. Protein product: CASSLEGTGAWEQFF. Full variable domain (rest looked up from reference TRBV5-1 and TRBJ2-1): KAGVTQTPRYLIKTRGQQVTLSCSPISGHRSVSWYQQTPGQGLQFLFEYFSETQRNKGNFPGRFSGRQFSNSRSEMNVSTLELGDSALYLCASSLEGTGAWEQFFGPGTRLTVL.

The CDR3 DNA reads as TGTGCCAGCAGTGCCTTGGGCGGACAGGGGGGAACCTACGAGCAGTACTTC. This gives the protein CASSALGGQGGTYEQYF. The chain joins TRBV27 to TRBJ2-7; TRBD1 matches 10 bases. V lost 5 bases, J lost 2 bases, and 12 bases stayed unmatched. Germline V lookup: CDR1 MNHEY, CDR2 SMNVEV (reference sequence). This CDR3 spans 17 amino acids.

This clone is a singleton in its sample. V usage is TRBV4-1 and J usage is TRBJ1-3; D remains ambiguous. V lost 4 bases and J 4 bases, leaving 14 bases between the germline ends. Germline CDR1 is MGHRA and CDR2 is YSYEKL. CDR3 size: 15 residues. This CDR3 reads CASSLLSVTGNTIYF. The CDR3 bases are TGCGCCAGCAGCCTCCTAAGTGTAACCGGAAACACCATATATTTT.

The chain carries TRBV4-1 and TRBJ2-7, with TRBD1 matching 9 bases. This CDR3 region has 15 residues. Per the germline V gene, CDR1 is MGHRA and CDR2 is YSYEKL. Trimming cost V 1 base and J 3 bases; bases outside gene matches: 4. The CDR3 loop is CASSQGMDRGYEQYF. The CDR3 coding sequence is TGCGCCAGCAGCCAAGGAATGGACAGGGGCTACGAGCAGTACTTC.

CDR3 region: CASSQGSDYEQYF. The CDR3 nucleotides are TGCGCCAGCAGCCAAGGGTCAGATTACGAGCAGTACTTC. This sequence joins TRBV4-3 and TRBJ2-7; D is unresolved. Trimming took off 1 base at V and 4 bases at J, with 8 bases between the two ends. CDR3 length: 13 amino acids. Germline-derived CDR1 and CDR2 are LGHNA and YSLEER.

The gene calls are TRBV7-9 and TRBJ2-7; D unclear. The CDR3 contains 14 residues. The V gene lost 5 bases and the J gene lost 0 bases, with 11 bases spanning the gap. Germline V gene sequence: CDR1 SEHNR, CDR2 FQNEAQ (reference sequence). The CDR3: CASSRSGGSYEQYF. DNA for the CDR3: TGTGCCAGCAGCAGGTCGGGTGGCTCCTACGAGCAGTACTTC. Complete variable domain (other parts from reference TRBV7-9 and TRBJ2-7): DTGVSQNPRHKITKRGQNVTFRCDPISEHNRLYWYRQTLGQGPEFLTYFQNEAQLEKSRLLSDRFSAERPKGSFSTLEIQRTEQGDSAMYLCASSRSGGSYEQYFGPGTRLTVT.

The chain couples TRBV6-5 to TRBJ1-3; D might be TRBD1 (5 bases). This CDR3 region has 15 residues. Germline values: CDR1 MNHEY, CDR2 SVGAGI. The V end was cut by 5 bases, the J end by 4 bases, with 15 bases between. The CDR3 DNA reads TGTGCCAGCAGTCCTACCCAAGGGGCCGGAAACACCATATATTTT. This gives the protein CASSPTQGAGNTIYF.

This chain links TRBV6-5 with TRBJ2-7; a possible D gene is TRBD2 (5 bases). Germline V lookup: CDR1 MNHEY, CDR2 SVGAGI. This CDR3 region has 16 residues. V dropped 4 bases and J dropped 6 bases, with 22 bases sitting between them. DNA for the CDR3: TGTGCCAGCAGTTCCCTCGGTGCTGGGGAGAATGGCGAGCAGTACTTC. It encodes CASSSLGAGENGEQYF.

The chain recombines TRBV19 with TRBJ1-1; D ambiguous. CDR1 and CDR2 (germline): LNHDA, SQIVND (reference sequence). The length of the CDR3 is 13 residues. V dropped 5 bases and J dropped 1 base, with 8 bases sitting between them. Written as DNA, the CDR3 is TGTGCCAGTAGTGGCGGAGAGAACACTGAAGCTTTCTTT. The encoded protein is CASSGGENTEAFF.

V and J are TRBV5-4 and TRBJ2-1; weak D call: TRBD2 (5 bases). The V gene's germline CDR1 is SGHNT and CDR2 YYREEE (reference sequence). The CDR3 runs 14 residues. The germline V and J ends were trimmed by 0 bases and 5 bases, with 9 bases remaining between them. The CDR3 protein is CASSLGALDNEQFF. The CDR3, as DNA: TGTGCCAGCAGCTTGGGAGCACTAGACAATGAGCAGTTCTTC.

The chain employs TRBV28 and TRBJ2-4; perhaps TRBD2 as D (5 bases). The CDR3 loop spans 15 amino acids. The V end lost 3 bases, the J end lost 0 bases, and 9 bases lay between the germline ends. CDR1 MDHEN and CDR2 SYDVKM come from the germline V gene. The CDR3 is CASSFLAGAKNIQYF. CDR3 coding DNA: TGTGCCAGCAGTTTTCTGGCGGGAGCCAAAAACATTCAGTACTTC.

The chain couples TRBV19 to TRBJ1-2; 7 bases fit TRBD1. The CDR3 covers 14 residues. CDR1 is LNHDA and CDR2 is SQIVND in the germline V gene (reference sequence). J gave up 5 bases and V 5 bases, and 8 bases lay outside the gene matches. The CDR3 reads CASSLGRQGYGYTF. In DNA form, the CDR3 reads TGTGCCAGTAGTCTTGGACGACAGGGATATGGCTACACCTTC.

This rearrangement joins TRBV3-1 (or the pseudogene TRBV3-2) to TRBJ1-5; possible D gene TRBD1, 5 bases. Trimming stripped 0 bases from V and 2 bases from J, with 11 bases between. The CDR3 spans 16 residues. CDR1 is LGHDT, CDR2 YNNKEL, per germline (reference sequence). CDR3 DNA: TGTGCCAGCAGCCAAGATGGAGGGGTGGGCAATCAGCCCCAGCATTTT. Translated: CASSQDGGVGNQPQHF.

This chain connects TRBV27 to TRBJ1-1; D might be TRBD1 (6 bases). Germline loops: CDR1 MNHEY, CDR2 SMNVEV (reference sequence). There are 18 residues in the CDR3. V dropped 0 bases and J dropped 1 base, with 18 bases sitting between them. The CDR3 nucleotides are TGTGCCAGCAGTTTATCCGTAGCGCAACAGGGATGGAACACTGAAGCTTTCTTT. Amino acid sequence: CASSLSVAQQGWNTEAFF.

The rearrangement uses TRBV9 and TRBJ1-2; D perhaps matches TRBD1 (6 bases). The V gene lost 4 bases and the J gene lost 4 bases, with 17 bases spanning the gap. CDR3 length equals 15 residues. Germline V gives CDR1 SGDLS, CDR2 YYNGEE. The CDR3 DNA sequence: TGTGCCAGCAGCTCCGACAGGTACGGTGGCTATGGCTACACCTTC. Translation gives CASSSDRYGGYGYTF.

V usage is TRBV9 and J usage is TRBJ2-1; weak D call: TRBD1 (6 bases). Germline V gives CDR1 SGDLS, CDR2 YYNGEE. V gave up 4 bases and J gave up 7 bases, with 18 bases separating them. CDR3 length: 15 residues. CDR3 bases: TGTGCCAGCAGCCCCCAGCACAGGGAGTGGAATGAGCAGTTCTTC. Amino acid sequence: CASSPQHREWNEQFF.

V gene TRBV10-3 combines with J gene TRBJ2-7; the D gene is possibly TRBD1 (6 bases). CDR1 ENHRY and CDR2 SYGVKD come from the germline V gene. There are 13 residues in the CDR3. V was shortened by 9 bases and J by 4 bases, with 16 bases between the two germline ends. The CDR3: CAIPGYQGYEQYF. CDR3 nucleotides: TGTGCCATTCCGGGCTACCAGGGGTACGAGCAGTACTTC.

V and J are TRBV5-5 and TRBJ1-2; possibly TRBD1 for D (6 bases). Germline loops: CDR1 SGHKS, CDR2 YYEKEE (reference sequence). The CDR3 consists of 15 residues. Trimming took off 0 bases at V and 3 bases at J, with 12 bases between the two ends. CDR3 bases: TGTGCCAGCAGCTTGGGGCGGACAGCCTACTATGGCTACACCTTC. It encodes CASSLGRTAYYGYTF.

V is TRBV15 and J is TRBJ2-1; TRBD1 agrees at 7 bases. In germline, CDR1 is LNHNV, CDR2 YYDKDF (reference sequence). Trimming cost V 0 bases and J 14 bases; bases outside gene matches: 7. This CDR3 comprises 13 residues. The CDR3 loop is CATSRDFQGEKFF. The CDR3 coding sequence is TGTGCCACCAGCAGAGATTTCCAGGGGGAAAAGTTCTTC.